This T cell receptor (beta chain) was sequenced for a study of T cell changes during pregnancy in multiple sclerosis. Clones were read by immunoSEQ multiplex PCR, and TCRdb kept only the in-frame ones, dropping some. Of approximately 44,000 clones listed, approximately 91% are singletons. The CDR3 is 12 residues long. CDR1 is SGDLS, CDR2 YYNGEE, per germline. Trimming shortened V by 0 bases and J by 7 bases, and 5 bases separated the two germline ends. Specimen: CD4+ T cells from peripheral blood mononuclear cells, collected in the second trimester of pregnancy. The genes are TRBV9 and TRBJ1-3; no reliable D call. This TCR was recovered from a female donor in good health, enrolled as a control in a pregnancy study. CDR3 nucleotides: TGTGCCAGCAGCGTAGACGGGAACACCATATATTTT. Translating it yields CASSVDGNTIYF.